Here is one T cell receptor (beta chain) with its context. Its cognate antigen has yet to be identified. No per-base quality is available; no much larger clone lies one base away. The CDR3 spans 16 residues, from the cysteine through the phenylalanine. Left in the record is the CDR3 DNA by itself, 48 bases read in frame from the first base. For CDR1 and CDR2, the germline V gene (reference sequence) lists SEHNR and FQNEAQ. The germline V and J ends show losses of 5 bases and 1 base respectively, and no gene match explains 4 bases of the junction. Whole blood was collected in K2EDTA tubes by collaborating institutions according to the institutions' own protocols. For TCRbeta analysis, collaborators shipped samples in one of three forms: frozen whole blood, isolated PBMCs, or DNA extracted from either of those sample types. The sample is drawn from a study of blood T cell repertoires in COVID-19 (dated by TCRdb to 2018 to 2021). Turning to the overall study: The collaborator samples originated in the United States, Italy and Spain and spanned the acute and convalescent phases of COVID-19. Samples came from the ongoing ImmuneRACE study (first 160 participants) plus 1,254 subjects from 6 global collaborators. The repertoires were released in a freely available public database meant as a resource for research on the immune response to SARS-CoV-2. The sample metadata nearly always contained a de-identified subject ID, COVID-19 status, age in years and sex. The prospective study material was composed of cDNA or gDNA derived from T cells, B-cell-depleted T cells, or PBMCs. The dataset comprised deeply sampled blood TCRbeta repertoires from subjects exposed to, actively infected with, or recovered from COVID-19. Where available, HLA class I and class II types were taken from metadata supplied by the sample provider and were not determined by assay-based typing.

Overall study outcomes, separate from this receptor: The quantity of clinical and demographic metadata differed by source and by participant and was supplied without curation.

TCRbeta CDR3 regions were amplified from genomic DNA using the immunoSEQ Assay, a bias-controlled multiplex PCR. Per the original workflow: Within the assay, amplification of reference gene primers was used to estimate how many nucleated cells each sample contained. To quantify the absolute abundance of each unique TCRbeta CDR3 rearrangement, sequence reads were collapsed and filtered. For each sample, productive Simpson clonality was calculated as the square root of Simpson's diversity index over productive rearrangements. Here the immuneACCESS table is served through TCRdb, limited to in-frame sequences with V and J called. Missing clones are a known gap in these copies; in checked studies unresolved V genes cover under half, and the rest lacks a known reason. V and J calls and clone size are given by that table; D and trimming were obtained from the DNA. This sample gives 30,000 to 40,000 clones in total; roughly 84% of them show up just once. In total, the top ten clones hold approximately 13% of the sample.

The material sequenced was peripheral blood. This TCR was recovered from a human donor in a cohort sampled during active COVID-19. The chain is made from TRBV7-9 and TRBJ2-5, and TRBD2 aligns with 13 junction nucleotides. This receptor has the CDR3 CASSTGLAGAQETQYF. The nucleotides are TGTGCCAGCAGCACCGGACTAGCGGGGGCCCAAGAGACCCAGTACTTC.